One sample yielded the 8 T cell receptor beta chains listed below, sequenced in a study of blood T cell repertoires in COVID-19. The data were produced by immunoSEQ multiplex PCR, yet TCRdb's version contains in-frame clones alone and is incomplete. Altogether around 70,000 clones are present, 88% being singletons, with the ten largest covering 4.5% to 5.5%. Sequencing was done on a sample of peripheral blood. The receptors stem from a human donor in a cohort sampled during active COVID-19.

The genes are TRBV2 and TRBJ2-6; maybe TRBD2 (6 bases). The CDR3 is 13 amino acids. V was clipped by 8 bases and J by 1 base, with 6 bases between them. Germline V gene lookup returns CDR1 SNHLY and CDR2 FYNNEI. CDR3 in DNA: TGTGCCAGCCGGGAGTCTGGGGCCAACGTCCTGACTTTC. Residues: CASRESGANVLTF.

This chain uses TRBV6-1 with TRBJ2-5, with 7 positions matching TRBD2. Germline assignment: CDR1 MNHNS and CDR2 SASEGT. With 0 bases clipped from V and 1 base from J, the junction kept 2 bases outside the gene matches. CDR3 length: 15 amino acids. CDR3 amino acids: CASSEAGTTQETQYF. The CDR3 region has the DNA TGTGCCAGCAGTGAAGCAGGGACTACCCAAGAGACCCAGTACTTC.

The V gene is TRBV7-6, the J gene TRBJ2-1; 8 bases match TRBD2. Germline loops: CDR1 SGHVS, CDR2 FNYEAQ. The length of the CDR3 is 15 residues. The V segment lost 5 bases and the J segment 2 bases; nucleotides outside the gene matches: 5. The CDR3 DNA follows: TGTGCCAGCAGCACCACTAGCGGTCCCTACAATGAGCAGTTCTTC. This translates into CASSTTSGPYNEQFF.

V gene TRBV27 combines with J gene TRBJ1-5; D is possibly TRBD1 (6 bases). The CDR3 totals 16 residues. The V end was cut by 3 bases, the J end by 2 bases, with 14 bases between. Germline-derived CDR1 and CDR2 are MNHEY and SMNVEV (reference sequence). The CDR3 spells CASSFGGAGRNQPQHF. In nucleotides, the CDR3 is TGTGCCAGCAGTTTTGGGGGCGCGGGTCGCAATCAGCCCCAGCATTTT.

The chain is built from TRBV4-2 and TRBJ2-1; D is perhaps TRBD1 (6 bases). Germline CDR1 and CDR2: LGHNA and YNFKEQ. This CDR3 is 16 amino acids long. Trimming took off 4 bases at V and 10 bases at J, with 23 bases between the two ends. The CDR3 DNA reads TGTGCCAGCAGCCCGACTGGGGGACAACGCGCAGGGGAGCAGTTCTTC. Translated, it gives CASSPTGGQRAGEQFF.

The rearrangement joins TRBV4-2 to TRBJ2-5, with D hard to call. The ends were cut back, 2 bases at V and 3 bases at J, with 7 bases in the middle. This CDR3 region has 13 residues. Germline V gene sequence: CDR1 LGHNA, CDR2 YNFKEQ. The CDR3 DNA reads as TGTGCCAGCAGCCAAAGCGCGGAAGAGACCCAGTACTTC. Amino acids: CASSQSAEETQYF.

The J gene is TRBJ1-4, the V gene TRBV6-5; 10 nucleotides line up with TRBD1. This CDR3 is 14 amino acids long. The germline V gene has CDR1 MNHEY and CDR2 SVGAGI. Losses at the gene ends were 7 bases for V and 8 bases for J; bases not matched to a gene: 7. CDR3 loop: CASTPRQGAEKLFF. The CDR3 nucleotides read TGTGCCAGCACCCCTAGACAGGGGGCGGAAAAACTGTTTTTT.

V usage is TRBV5-1 and J usage is TRBJ2-7, with no clear D. The germline V gene encodes CDR1 SGHRS and CDR2 YFSETQ. This CDR3 has 15 residues. V lost 0 bases and J lost 0, with 10 bases in between. The CDR3 here is CASSLEWQVSYEQYF. CDR3 bases: TGCGCCAGCAGCTTGGAATGGCAGGTCTCCTACGAGCAGTACTTC.